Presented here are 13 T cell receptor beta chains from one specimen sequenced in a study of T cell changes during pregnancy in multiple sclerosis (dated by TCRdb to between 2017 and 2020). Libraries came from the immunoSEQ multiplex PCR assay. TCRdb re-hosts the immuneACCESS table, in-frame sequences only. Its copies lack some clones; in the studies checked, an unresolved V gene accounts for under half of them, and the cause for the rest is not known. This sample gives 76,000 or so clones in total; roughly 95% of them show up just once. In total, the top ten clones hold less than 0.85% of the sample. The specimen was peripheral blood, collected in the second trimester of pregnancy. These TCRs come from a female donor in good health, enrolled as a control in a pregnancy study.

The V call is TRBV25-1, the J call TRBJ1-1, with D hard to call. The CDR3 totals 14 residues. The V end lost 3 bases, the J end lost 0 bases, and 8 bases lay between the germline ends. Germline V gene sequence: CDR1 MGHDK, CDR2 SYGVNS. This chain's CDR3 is CASSETGMNTEAFF. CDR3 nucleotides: TGTGCCAGCAGTGAGACGGGGATGAACACTGAAGCTTTCTTT. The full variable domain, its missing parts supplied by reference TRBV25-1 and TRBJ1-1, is EADIYQTPRYLVIGTGKKITLECSQTMGHDKMYWYQQDPGMELHLIHYSYGVNSTEKGDLSSESTVSRIRTEHFPLTLESARPSHTSQYLCASSETGMNTEAFFGQGTRLTVV.

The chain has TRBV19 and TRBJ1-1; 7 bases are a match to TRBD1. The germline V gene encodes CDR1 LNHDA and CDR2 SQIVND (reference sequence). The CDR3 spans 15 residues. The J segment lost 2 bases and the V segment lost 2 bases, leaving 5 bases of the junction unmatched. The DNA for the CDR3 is TGTGCCAGTAGTATACACAGGGGAAGTAACACTGAAGCTTTCTTT. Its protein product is CASSIHRGSNTEAFF.

The CDR3 sequence is CASSQAVAGGSTDTQYF. For the CDR3, the DNA is TGCGCCAGCAGCCAAGCCGTAGCGGGGGGGAGCACAGATACGCAGTATTTT. The chain carries TRBV4-3 and TRBJ2-3, with 11 bases fitting TRBD2. The germline CDR1 and CDR2 sequences are LGHNA and YSLEER. This CDR3 is 17 amino acids long. The V and J ends lost 1 base and 0 bases, in that order; junction bases with no gene match: 3.

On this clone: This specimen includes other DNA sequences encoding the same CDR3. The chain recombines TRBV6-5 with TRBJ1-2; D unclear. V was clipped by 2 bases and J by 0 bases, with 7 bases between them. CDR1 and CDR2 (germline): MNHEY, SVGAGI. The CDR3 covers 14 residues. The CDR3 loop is CASSYGGSNYGYTF. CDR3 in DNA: TGTGCCAGCAGTTACGGAGGATCTAACTATGGCTACACCTTC.

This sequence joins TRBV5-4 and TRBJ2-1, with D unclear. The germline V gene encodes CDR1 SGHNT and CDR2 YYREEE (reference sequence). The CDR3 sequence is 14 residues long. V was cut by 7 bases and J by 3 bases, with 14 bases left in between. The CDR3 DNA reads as TGTGCCAGCTTTACAGTGGGCCTCTACAATGAGCAGTTCTTC. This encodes CASFTVGLYNEQFF.

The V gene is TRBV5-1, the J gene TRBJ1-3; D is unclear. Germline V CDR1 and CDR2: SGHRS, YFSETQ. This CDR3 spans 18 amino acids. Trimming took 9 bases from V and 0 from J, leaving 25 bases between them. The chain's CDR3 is CAISSEGLIFYSGNTIYF. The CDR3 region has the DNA TGCGCCATATCGTCAGAGGGCCTCATCTTTTACTCTGGAAACACCATATATTTT.

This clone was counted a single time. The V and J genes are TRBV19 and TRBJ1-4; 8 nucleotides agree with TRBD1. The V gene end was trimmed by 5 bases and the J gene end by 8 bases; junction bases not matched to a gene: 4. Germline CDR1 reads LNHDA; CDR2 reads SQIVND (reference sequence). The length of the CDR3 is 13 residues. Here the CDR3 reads CASSWDRKEKLFF. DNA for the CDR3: TGTGCCAGTAGTTGGGACAGGAAGGAAAAACTGTTTTTT. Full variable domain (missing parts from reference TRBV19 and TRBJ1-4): DGGITQSPKYLFRKEGQNVTLSCEQNLNHDAMYWYRQDPGQGLRLIYYSQIVNDFQKGDIAEGYSVSREKKESFPLTVTSAQKNPTAFYLCASSWDRKEKLFFGSGTQLSVL.

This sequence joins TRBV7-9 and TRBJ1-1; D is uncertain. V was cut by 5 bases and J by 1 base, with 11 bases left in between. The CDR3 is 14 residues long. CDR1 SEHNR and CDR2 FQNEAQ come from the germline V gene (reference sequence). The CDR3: CASSPSGPNTEAFF. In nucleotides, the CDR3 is TGTGCCAGCAGCCCCTCGGGTCCGAACACTGAAGCTTTCTTT.

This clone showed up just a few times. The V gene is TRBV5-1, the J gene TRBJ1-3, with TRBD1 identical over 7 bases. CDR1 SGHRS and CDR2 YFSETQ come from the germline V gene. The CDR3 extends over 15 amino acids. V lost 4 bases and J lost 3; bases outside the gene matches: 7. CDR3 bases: TGCGCCAGCAGCGGAATTGGACAGGTTGGAAACACCATATATTTT. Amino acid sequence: CASSGIGQVGNTIYF.

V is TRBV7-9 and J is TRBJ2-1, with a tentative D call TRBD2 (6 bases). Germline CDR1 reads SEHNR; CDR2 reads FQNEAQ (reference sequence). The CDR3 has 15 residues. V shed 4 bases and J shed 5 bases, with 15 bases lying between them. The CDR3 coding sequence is TGTGCCAGCAGCTCCACCGGGACTCCTAACAATGAGCAGTTCTTC. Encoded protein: CASSSTGTPNNEQFF. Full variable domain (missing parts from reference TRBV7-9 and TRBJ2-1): DTGVSQNPRHKITKRGQNVTFRCDPISEHNRLYWYRQTLGQGPEFLTYFQNEAQLEKSRLLSDRFSAERPKGSFSTLEIQRTEQGDSAMYLCASSSTGTPNNEQFFGPGTRLTVL.

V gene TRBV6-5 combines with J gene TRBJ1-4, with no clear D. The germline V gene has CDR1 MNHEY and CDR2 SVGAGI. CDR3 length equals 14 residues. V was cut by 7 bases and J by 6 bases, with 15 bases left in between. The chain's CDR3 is CASNKAGGDEKLFF. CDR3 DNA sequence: TGTGCCAGCAATAAGGCCGGAGGTGATGAAAAACTGTTTTTT.

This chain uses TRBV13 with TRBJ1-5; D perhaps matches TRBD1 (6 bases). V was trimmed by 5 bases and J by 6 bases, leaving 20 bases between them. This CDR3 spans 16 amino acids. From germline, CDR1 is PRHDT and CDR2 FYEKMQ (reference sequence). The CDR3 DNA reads TGTGCCAGCAGCCTGGGGAGAGGGACACCGGTTCAGCCCCAGCATTTT. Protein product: CASSLGRGTPVQPQHF. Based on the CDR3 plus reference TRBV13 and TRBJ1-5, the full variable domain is AAGVIQSPRHLIKEKRETATLKCYPIPRHDTVYWYQQGPGQDPQFLISFYEKMQSDKGSIPDRFSAQQFSDYHSELNMSSLELGDSALYFCASSLGRGTPVQPQHFGDGTRLSIL.

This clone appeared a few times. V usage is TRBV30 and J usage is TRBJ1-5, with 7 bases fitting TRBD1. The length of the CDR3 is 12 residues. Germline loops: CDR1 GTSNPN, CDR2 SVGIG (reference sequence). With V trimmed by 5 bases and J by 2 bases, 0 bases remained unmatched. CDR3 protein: CAWGTGNQPQHF. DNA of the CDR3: TGTGCCTGGGGGACAGGCAATCAGCCCCAGCATTTT. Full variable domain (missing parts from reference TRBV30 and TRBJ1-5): SQTIHQWPATLVQPVGSPLSLECTVEGTSNPNLYWYRQAAGRGLQLLFYSVGIGQISSEVPQNLSASRPQDRQFILSSKKLLLSDSGFYLCAWGTGNQPQHFGDGTRLSIL.